Listed below are T cell receptor beta chains from one sample, sequenced in a study of blood T cell repertoires in COVID-19. Sequencing used immunoSEQ multiplex PCR; TCRdb keeps in-frame clones, though not all of them. Among hundreds of thousands of clones, about 80% were seen once, and the ten largest hold 4.8%. The source material was PBMCs or T cells enriched from blood (not recorded which). These receptors came from a woman between 50 and 59 years old who had been exposed to COVID-19. CDR3s include the opening cysteine and the closing phenylalanine or tryptophan. The D gene is left open where the match is weak.

cdr3_length j_call d_call v_call cdr3_nt cdr3_aa
15 TRBJ1-6 . TRBV14 TGTGCCAGCAGCCAATATCGGACAGAGAATTCACCCCTCCACTTT CASSQYRTENSPLHF
16 TRBJ2-7 . TRBV13 TGTGCCAGCAGCTTAGGAAACGCCGGACTCTCCTACGAGCAGTACTTC CASSLGNAGLSYEQYF
10 TRBJ1-2 TRBD1 TRBV19 TGTGCCAGTGGACAGGTCGGCTACACCTTC CASGQVGYTF
14 TRBJ2-2 TRBD2 TRBV7-2 TGTGCCAGCAGCCCGATAGCGGGGCATGGGGAGCTGTTTTTT CASSPIAGHGELFF
15 TRBJ2-1 . TRBV5-1 TGCGCCAGCAGCCCCGACGGGAGCTCCTACAATGAGCAGTTCTTC CASSPDGSSYNEQFF
18 TRBJ2-1 TRBD2 TRBV5-1 TGCGCCAGCAGCTTGGCTAGTTTGGCTCGGCCAAGCGGGGATGAGCAGTTCTTC CASSLASLARPSGDEQFF
14 TRBJ1-6 . TRBV4-2 TGTGCCAGCAGCCAAGGAGGAAATAATTCACCCCTCCACTTT CASSQGGNNSPLHF
14 TRBJ2-1 . TRBV7-9 TGTGCCAGCAGCTTAGGGCGGTATTACAATGAGCAGTTCTTC CASSLGRYYNEQFF
13 TRBJ1-1 TRBD1 TRBV5-5 TGTGCCAGCACCGGACAGGGAACGGCTGAAGCTTTCTTT CASTGQGTAEAFF
13 TRBJ1-4 . TRBV2 TGTGCCAGCAGAGGGGGGGTACACGAAAAACTGTTTTTT CASRGGVHEKLFF
13 TRBJ1-5 . TRBV18 TGTGCCAGCTCATTGGAGGAGCCACAGCCCCAGCATTTT CASSLEEPQPQHF